The entry below gives a single TCR beta chain sequence along with its context. Its target is not known. The source of the sample is a study of cytomegalovirus exposure and HLA in healthy donors. Study-level points and caveats: Only CMV serostatus was available as immune exposure information. Trimming of TCR beta V- and J-genes showed a link, identified in a later analysis, to a missense DCLRE1C variant.

Germline V gene data show CDR1 as SGHAT and CDR2 as FQNNGV. This CDR3 comprises 14 residues. V was shortened by 0 bases and J by 1 base, with 4 bases between the two germline ends. Primers: 60 Vbeta forward and 13 Jbeta reverse. Sequenced by immunoSEQ multiplex PCR; TCRdb stores in-frame clones only, minus some. The table lists around 120,000 clones, over 70% of them singletons, with 7.5% to 10% in the top ten. The sequencing sample was made of PBMCs. The chain combines TRBV11-2 with TRBJ1-5, with no clear D. The sequence was collected from a female donor in good health and CMV-seropositive. The CDR3 nucleotides read TGTGCCAGCAGCTTAGACGGGAGCAATCAGCCCCAGCATTTT. Its translation is CASSLDGSNQPQHF.